The 28 T cell receptor beta chains in this list originate from one sample, sequenced in a study of T cells in Graves' hyperthyroidism and ophthalmopathy. Amplification of TCR beta CDR3 regions used RNA as the template. Initially, a first-round RT-PCR of the TCR CDR3 employed the HTBI primer set. Each CDR3 protein is one row after TCRdb ran MiXCR on the multiplex PCR reads. The sample includes 350,000 to 400,000 distinct CDR3 sequences, about 15% of them seen just once. Sequenced sample: blood. These receptors came from a woman younger than 45 with Graves' hyperthyroidism.

V is TRBV7-6 and J is TRBJ2-7, with D possibly being TRBD1 (5 bases). CDR1 is SGHVS and CDR2 is FNYEAQ in the germline V gene. The V end lost 7 bases, the J end lost 4 bases, and 17 bases lay between the germline ends. CDR3 length equals 14 residues. The CDR3 DNA reads as TGTGCCAGCACCCCCTTGGGGCAGACTTACGAGCAGTACTTC. Translation gives CASTPLGQTYEQYF.

This clonotype has just a few counts. The chain employs TRBV20-1 and TRBJ1-5; TRBD1 is a possible D gene (6 bases). V gave up 2 bases and J gave up 0 bases, with 20 bases separating them. The germline V gene encodes CDR1 DFQATT and CDR2 SNEGSKA (reference sequence). This CDR3 spans 18 amino acids. CDR3 bases: TGCAGTGCTAGATCTCAACCCGACAGGAGGTATAGCAATCAGCCCCAGCATTTT. Translating it yields CSARSQPDRRYSNQPQHF.

This clonotype occurred many times. The chain links TRBV18 to TRBJ2-7; 9 bases map to TRBD1. The CDR3 is 14 amino acids. Germline V CDR1 and CDR2: KGHSH, LQKENI. With V trimmed by 3 bases and J by 6 bases, 6 bases remained unmatched. Here the CDR3 reads CASSPGQGGGEQYF. The CDR3 bases are TGTGCCAGCTCACCGGGACAGGGAGGCGGCGAGCAGTACTTC. Full variable domain (remainder filled in from reference TRBV18 and TRBJ2-7): NAGVMQNPRHLVRRRGQEARLRCSPMKGHSHVYWYRQLPEEGLKFMVYLQKENIIDESGMPKERFSAEFPKEGPSILRIQQVVRGDSAAYFCASSPGQGGGEQYFGPGTRLTVT.

This sequence joins TRBV20-1 and TRBJ2-5; TRBD2 aligns across 9 bases. Trimming cost V 3 bases and J 2 bases; bases outside gene matches: 10. This CDR3 has 16 residues. Per the germline V gene, CDR1 is DFQATT and CDR2 is SNEGSKA (reference sequence). CDR3 DNA sequence: TGCAGTGCTAGGTCACTAGCGGGCGTCAGACAAGAGACCCAGTACTTC. Its translation is CSARSLAGVRQETQYF.

As concerns this clonotype: This may stem from a read error, because a much larger clone lies one nucleotide away. The V and J genes are TRBV6-9 and TRBJ1-6; D is uncertain. The germline CDR1 and CDR2 sequences are MNHGY and SVAAGI. This CDR3 has 14 residues. CDR3 in DNA: TGTGCCGGCAGTTATCAACCGACGGACCGTCCCCTCCACTTT. Encoded protein: CAGSYQPTDRPLHF.

The table lists this clonotype with many counts. The gene calls are TRBV3-1 and TRBJ1-2; 7 nucleotides align to TRBD1. This CDR3 has 15 amino acids. With 5 bases clipped from V and 4 bases from J, the junction kept 10 bases outside the gene matches. CDR1 and CDR2 from the germline V gene are LGHDT and YNNKEL (reference sequence). The CDR3 spells CASSETGKGGYGYTF. In DNA form, the CDR3 reads TGTGCCAGCAGCGAGACAGGGAAGGGAGGCTATGGCTACACCTTC.

The chain combines TRBV5-1 with TRBJ2-3; D may be TRBD1 or TRBD2 (6 bases each). Germline V CDR1 and CDR2: SGHRS, YFSETQ. Trimming pared 7 bases from V and 2 bases from J, leaving 14 bases between. This CDR3 has 14 residues. CDR3 protein: CASGTQGPTDTQYF. The CDR3 nucleotides read TGCGCCAGCGGGACTCAGGGGCCCACAGATACGCAGTATTTT.

This CDR3 is CASSMGQLNTEAFF. CDR3 nucleotides: TGCGCCAGCAGCATGGGACAGTTGAACACTGAAGCTTTCTTT. V and J are TRBV5-1 and TRBJ1-1; 7 bases are a match to TRBD1. V lost 4 bases, J lost 0 bases, and 3 bases stayed unmatched. The CDR3 covers 14 residues. Germline values: CDR1 SGHRS, CDR2 YFSETQ.

This clonotype appeared many times. The chain combines TRBV28 with TRBJ2-7; no reliable D call. Germline V CDR1 and CDR2: MDHEN, SYDVKM. CDR3 size: 11 residues. Here the CDR3 reads CTAGPAYEQYF. DNA for the CDR3: TGTACCGCCGGACCGGCCTACGAGCAGTACTTC.

Ten or more counts support this clonotype. The chain combines TRBV3-1 with TRBJ2-7, with TRBD1 as a possible D gene (6 bases). In germline, CDR1 is LGHDT, CDR2 YNNKEL (reference sequence). CDR3 length equals 16 residues. The V and J ends lost 0 bases and 4 bases respectively, with 16 bases between them. The CDR3 sequence: CASSQDRGLRRYEQYF. CDR3 bases: TGTGCCAGCAGCCAAGACAGGGGATTGAGGAGGTACGAGCAGTACTTC.

In its sample, this clonotype was seen many times. The rearrangement links TRBV7-2 to TRBJ2-3; TRBD2 might be the D (6 bases). CDR1 and CDR2 (germline): SGHTA, FQGNSA. V lost 5 bases and J lost 3, with 9 bases in between. The CDR3 has 13 residues. The CDR3 region is CASSPGLTDTQYF. CDR3 bases: TGTGCCAGCAGCCCGGGACTTACAGATACGCAGTATTTT.

V and J are TRBV5-1 and TRBJ2-3; weak D call: TRBD2 (5 bases). Germline lookup yields CDR1 SGHRS and CDR2 YFSETQ. Trimming left V 0 bases short and J 4 bases short, with 12 bases between. The CDR3 has 15 residues. CDR3 nucleotides: TGCGCCAGCAGCTTGGAAGGCGGGTCTCCAGATACGCAGTATTTT. Its protein product is CASSLEGGSPDTQYF.

This clonotype came up many times. The chain has TRBV28 and TRBJ2-7; D is perhaps TRBD1 or TRBD2 (6 bases each). Germline loops: CDR1 MDHEN, CDR2 SYDVKM. This CDR3 spans 15 amino acids. V was trimmed by 3 bases and J by 3 bases, leaving 15 bases between them. CDR3 coding DNA: TGTGCCAGCAGTTTGTCGGGGGACAACTACTACGAGCAGTACTTC. Protein: CASSLSGDNYYEQYF.

This clonotype was counted only a few times. The chain employs TRBV20-1 and TRBJ2-3; D unresolved. V was pared by 3 bases and J by 0 bases, with 7 bases between. This CDR3 region has 13 residues. The germline V gene encodes CDR1 DFQATT and CDR2 SNEGSKA (reference sequence). The CDR3 DNA follows: TGCAGTGCTAGGATCACTAGCACAGATACGCAGTATTTT. Its translation is CSARITSTDTQYF.

There are a few counts of this clonotype. The chain recombines TRBV24-1 with TRBJ2-7; D not certain. This CDR3 is built from 14 residues. CDR1 is KGHDR and CDR2 is SFDVKD in the germline V gene. Trimming took 2 bases from V and 4 from J, leaving 11 bases between them. CDR3 region: CATSDYPITYEQYF. Written as DNA, the CDR3 is TGTGCCACCAGTGATTATCCAATAACTTACGAGCAGTACTTC.

In its sample, this clonotype was seen many times. This sequence joins TRBV7-2 and TRBJ2-5; possibly TRBD2 for D (5 bases). Germline V gene sequence: CDR1 SGHTA, CDR2 FQGNSA. The ends were cut back, 1 base at V and 5 bases at J, with 14 bases in the middle. The CDR3 sequence is 15 residues long. This CDR3 reads CASSLGGSLGETQYF. The CDR3 DNA follows: TGTGCCAGCAGCTTAGGAGGGAGCCTAGGGGAGACCCAGTACTTC.

This clonotype came up many times. The chain carries TRBV28 and TRBJ1-2, with D possibly matching TRBD1 (6 bases). The germline V gene encodes CDR1 MDHEN and CDR2 SYDVKM. The CDR3 runs 15 residues. Between the trimmed V and J ends, which lost 5 bases and 6 bases, there was a span of 19 bases. The CDR3, as DNA: TGTGCCAGCAGTCTTAGACAGGCCCTTTTCCATGGCTACACCTTC. Encoded protein: CASSLRQALFHGYTF.

This clonotype appeared a few times. The chain combines TRBV7-2 with TRBJ1-5; the D is unclear. The germline gives CDR1 SGHTA, CDR2 FQGNSA. The CDR3 sequence is 14 residues long. V lost 1 base and J 5 bases, leaving 9 bases between the germline ends. The DNA of the CDR3 is TGTGCCAGCAGCTTAGGAAGAGGCTATCAGCCCCAGCATTTT. Its translation: CASSLGRGYQPQHF. Full variable domain (outside the CDR3, taken from reference TRBV7-2 and TRBJ1-5): GAGVSQSPSNKVTEKGKDVELRCDPISGHTALYWYRQSLGQGLEFLIYFQGNSAPDKSGLPSDRFSAERTGGSVSTLTIQRTQQEDSAVYLCASSLGRGYQPQHFGDGTRLSIL.

This clonotype was seen only a few times. It may be a read error: a sequence one base away is much more abundant. The chain employs TRBV20-1 and TRBJ2-7, with 8 bases identical to TRBD2. The length of the CDR3 is 13 residues. Germline values: CDR1 DFQATT, CDR2 SNEGSKA (reference sequence). The V segment lost 3 bases and the J segment 5 bases; nucleotides outside the gene matches: 6. The CDR3 DNA sequence: TGCAGTGCTAGTTTCCGGGAGGGGCACGAGCAGTACTTC. Encoded protein: CSASFREGHEQYF.

In its sample, this clonotype was seen many times. The chain is built from TRBV11-1 and TRBJ2-1; D could derive from TRBD1 or TRBD2 (5 bases each). The CDR3 totals 14 residues. Trimming left V 7 bases short and J 0 bases short, with 10 bases between. Germline values: CDR1 SGHAT, CDR2 FQDESV (reference sequence). The chain's CDR3 is CASTPGASYNEQFF. CDR3 nucleotide sequence: TGTGCCAGCACCCCCGGGGCCTCCTACAATGAGCAGTTCTTC.

This clonotype has ten or more counts. The chain couples TRBV20-1 to TRBJ2-5; TRBD2 is a possible D gene (6 bases). This CDR3 comprises 14 residues. The germline CDR1 and CDR2 sequences are DFQATT and SNEGSKA (reference sequence). The V and J ends lost 3 bases and 5 bases respectively, with 16 bases between them. The DNA for the CDR3 is TGCAGTGCTAGGGAGGGGCTAGCGCCGGAGACCCAGTACTTC. It yields the protein CSAREGLAPETQYF.

V and J are TRBV9 and TRBJ2-1, with 12 bases fitting TRBD2. The V and J ends lost 0 bases and 0 bases, in that order; junction bases with no gene match: 4. The CDR3 runs to 18 residues. Germline assignment: CDR1 SGDLS and CDR2 YYNGEE. In DNA, the CDR3 is TGTGCCAGCAGCGTAGAAGGACTAGCGGGGAGCTCCTACAATGAGCAGTTCTTC. It translates to CASSVEGLAGSSYNEQFF.

The chain has TRBV10-3 and TRBJ2-1; TRBD2 matches at 9 bases. Losses at the gene ends were 0 bases for V and 5 bases for J; bases not matched to a gene: 2. Germline CDR1 reads ENHRY; CDR2 reads SYGVKD. The CDR3 runs 15 residues. In nucleotides, the CDR3 is TGTGCCATCAGTGAGTCAATAGCGGGGGACAATGAGCAGTTCTTC. Its protein is CAISESIAGDNEQFF.

The chain couples TRBV6-2 or TRBV6-3 to TRBJ2-1; 8 bases map to TRBD2. Unmatched junction bases numbered 6, after V lost 2 bases and J lost 12 bases. This CDR3 has 13 amino acids. The V gene's germline CDR1 is MNHEY and CDR2 SVGEGT. The CDR3 loop reads CASSYERELAQFF. CDR3 in DNA: TGTGCCAGCAGTTACGAGCGGGAGTTGGCGCAGTTCTTC.

In its sample, this clonotype was seen a few times. The genes are TRBV12-3 or TRBV12-4 and TRBJ1-4; D gene ambiguous. This CDR3 has 14 residues. Between the trimmed V and J ends, which lost 3 bases and 8 bases, there was a span of 13 bases. CDR3 sequence reads: CASSFRSRGEKLFF. The DNA for the CDR3 is TGTGCCAGCAGTTTCAGATCCCGGGGAGAAAAACTGTTTTTT.

This clonotype was recorded a few times. The genes are TRBV2 and TRBJ1-1; a possible D gene is TRBD1 (5 bases). CDR3 length: 14 residues. V dropped 2 bases and J dropped 3 bases, with 10 bases sitting between them. CDR1 and CDR2 from the germline V gene are SNHLY and FYNNEI. CDR3 amino acids: CASSELVRDTEAFF. DNA for the CDR3: TGTGCCAGCAGTGAACTTGTCAGGGACACTGAAGCTTTCTTT.

V is TRBV20-1 and J is TRBJ1-2; 7 positions agree with TRBD1. Germline trimming cut 2 bases from V and 7 bases from J; bases unmatched to any gene: 13. The germline V gene has CDR1 DFQATT and CDR2 SNEGSKA (reference sequence). The CDR3 is 15 residues long. The CDR3 DNA reads TGCAGTGCTAGATCACAGACAGGGCGCCCAGGTGGCTACACCTTC. This sequence encodes CSARSQTGRPGGYTF.

This clonotype was seen a few times. This chain connects TRBV14 to TRBJ2-7; perhaps TRBD1 as D (6 bases). The CDR3 consists of 14 residues. From germline, CDR1 is SGHDN and CDR2 FVKESK. The germline V and J ends were trimmed by 4 bases and 5 bases, with 15 bases remaining between them. CDR3 sequence: CASSRRWTVDEQYF. Here the CDR3 DNA reads TGTGCCAGCAGCCGCCGTTGGACAGTCGACGAGCAGTACTTC. The entire variable domain, with the rest obtained from reference TRBV14 and TRBJ2-7, is as follows: EAGVTQFPSHSVIEKGQTVTLRCDPISGHDNLYWYRRVMGKEIKFLLHFVKESKQDESGMPNNRFLAERTGGTYSTLKVQPAELEDSGVYFCASSRRWTVDEQYFGPGTRLTVT.